This TCR beta chain came from a study of cytotoxic CD8 clonotypes in ibrutinib-treated CLL. Background on the study: Partial responses totalled about 24 and complete responses 2; after median roughly 71 months, approximately 15 remained remitted and roughly twelve progressed. Study outcomes and limitations: The public clonotypes identified were infrequent and showed contraction or stability on treatment.

CDR1 and CDR2 from the germline V gene are LNHDA and SQIVND (reference sequence). The CDR3 has 13 amino acids. Trimming shortened V by 2 bases and J by 2 bases, and 5 bases separated the two germline ends. A note on this clone: The antigen is unknown.

Target depth was 1 in 200,000 to 1 in 1 million T cells, about 10x per clonotype. Generated by immunoSEQ multiplex PCR, the TCRdb table keeps only in-frame clones and is missing some. The sample shows roughly 97,000 clones, 60% to 80% of them seen only once. The chain carries TRBV19 and TRBJ2-3, with unresolved D. The source was PBMCs, collected after 12 months of ibrutinib treatment. The sequence was collected from a human donor with chronic lymphocytic leukemia. CDR3 nucleotide sequence: TGTGCCAGTAGTATACAGGTCACAGATACGCAGTATTTT. Its protein is CASSIQVTDTQYF.